Reported below is one T cell receptor beta chain. The specificity of this receptor is unknown. Base qualities are not recorded, but no much larger clone differs from it by a single base. The entry originates in a study of naive and memory T cell subsets (dated by TCRdb to the late 2010s). In terms of the full investigation: Sorted naive and memory T cell subsets from peripheral blood were analyzed in the study using a UMI-based, open-source pipeline for TCR alpha and beta sequencing. The results of the functional CMV T cell responses matched the IgG serology results in every case. RNA was DNase-treated and reverse transcribed with TCR constant-region primers, mostly using SuperScript III.

According to the germline V gene (reference sequence), CDR1 reads SGHAT and CDR2 reads FQDESV. The CDR3 has 14 amino acids, counting the end cysteine and phenylalanine. Only CDR3 DNA is held: 42 bases, read in frame from base 1. A distance of 10 bases separates the germline ends of V and J, which lose 5 bases and 0 bases respectively. General conclusions and limits of the study: In both CD4 and CD8 cells, the Gini index increased while Shannon and inverse Simpson diversity decreased from naive through CM, EM and EMRA. RNA-based TCR counts may be influenced by expression changes linked to T cell activation and differentiation. TCR abundance followed a power law whose exponent differed between naive and memory subsets but was consistent across the three individuals. Following error correction, more than 95% of naive TCR sequences occurred only once, which made naive abundance distributions much steeper than those of memory subsets. No ground truth was available to validate the repertoire findings for the naive and memory subsets. A few larger clonotypes were present in naive repertoires, particularly the CD8 repertoires, and these clonotypes were possibly memory cells re-expressing CD45RA. Each clonotype was defined as a single alpha or beta chain sequence rather than as a paired alpha/beta receptor.

The library relied on UMI-ligation and nested PCR. To cover both TRBC1 and TRBC2, the beta constant-region primer consisted of an equimolar mix of two oligonucleotides. The ligated cDNA went through four rounds of PCR with nested alpha and beta constant-region primers together with the SP2 primer. A single-stranded oligonucleotide containing the SP2 primer and a 12-nucleotide UMI was joined to the 3' end of the cDNA by T4 RNA ligase 1. The ligation reaction was incubated at 16°C for roughly 19-24 hours. To avoid over-amplification, PCR2 was usually performed as a SYBR Green qPCR and halted once a predetermined threshold was reached. Every purification after the first one was done using Agencourt AMPure XP magnetic beads. Libraries were quantified by Qubit and checked on a TapeStation, where a main peak was expected near 650 bp. Sequencing of the pooled libraries was done on an Illumina MiSeq using v2 2x251 paired-end kits, which typically yielded about 0.85-2.3 million reads per sample. Each sample was pooled at around 4.2 nM, and roughly 5-7% PhiX was included to help cluster recognition. On the study's bioinformatics: FASTQ reads processed by Demultiplexor were assigned V and J genes by Decombinator through tag matching that tolerated a single base-pair mismatch. Collapsinator relied on UMIs to fix sequencing errors as well as frequency errors caused by PCR heterogeneity. TCRs were translated and CDR3s were extracted from the conserved cysteine to the FGXG phenylalanine by CDR3Translator, with non-productive sequences being flagged. Repertoires were subsampled to equal numbers of UMI-defined TCRs before Gini, Shannon entropy and inverse Simpson indices were calculated. Clonotype abundance distributions were fitted to a power law by maximum likelihood within the linear range. On one naive CD8 sample, the pipeline and MIGEC gave similar UMI counts, unique TCR numbers and clonal distributions. In one analysis, naive TCRs also found in any memory subset of the same donor were removed from the naive repertoire. A set of several thousand CMV-associated CDR3 sequences, compiled from VDJdb and a published dataset, was used to search the repertoires. TCRdb reran the public reads through fastp at Q25 and MiXCR, keeping productive beta chains. Merged by CDR3 protein, the rows form single entries marked with the most common genes and DNA. TCRdb, not the original authors, processed these V and J calls. In all, the sample holds some 110,000 distinct CDR3 sequences, and about 14% of those were seen once. Around 3% of the sample rests with the top ten.

TCR alpha and beta chain libraries were amplified separately from the second PCR step onward. To determine each donor's CMV status, fresh PBMCs were stimulated overnight with CMV viral lysate, and IFNgamma production from CD4+ T cells was then assessed. Miltenyi beads were used first to positively select CD4 T cells, and CD8 T cells were then positively selected from the CD4-negative fraction. After staining for CD3, CD4, CD8, CD45RA, CD27 and a live/dead dye, cells were sorted on a BD Aria II into four subsets based on CD45RA and CD27. A few healthy volunteers provided blood, and each donor's sample was split into CD4 and CD8 T cells and then further divided into four differentiation subsets. Around 130 ml of peripheral blood was collected from each donor, and PBMC were isolated by Ficoll-Paque PLUS density-gradient centrifugation. Sorted cells were lysed in RLT buffer, and RNA was extracted with a Qiagen RNeasy kit and stored at -80°C.

Sequenced material: naive CD8+ T cells from blood. This specimen's cell subset or site label, per the study, means: naive T cells, CD45RA high CD27+. The receptor was derived from a human donor in good health. Rearrangement joined TRBV11-1 to TRBJ1-1; the D segment could be TRBD1, given 6 matching bases. The CDR3 amino acid sequence is: CASSGTPMNTEAFF. The nucleotide sequence is given as TGTGCCAGCAGCGGGACACCCATGAACACTGAAGCTTTCTTT.